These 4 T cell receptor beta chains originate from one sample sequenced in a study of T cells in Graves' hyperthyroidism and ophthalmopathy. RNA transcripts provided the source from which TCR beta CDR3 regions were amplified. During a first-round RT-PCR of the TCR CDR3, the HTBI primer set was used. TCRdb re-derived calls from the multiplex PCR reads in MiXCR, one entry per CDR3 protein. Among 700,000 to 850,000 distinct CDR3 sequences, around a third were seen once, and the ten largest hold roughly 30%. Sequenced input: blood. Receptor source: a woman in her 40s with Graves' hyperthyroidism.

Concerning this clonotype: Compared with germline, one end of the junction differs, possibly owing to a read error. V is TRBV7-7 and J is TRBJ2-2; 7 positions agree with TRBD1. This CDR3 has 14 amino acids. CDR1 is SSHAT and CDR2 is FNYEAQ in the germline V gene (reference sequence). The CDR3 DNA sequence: TGTGCTAGCAACTTTACAGGGGTCACCGGGGAGCTGTTTTTT. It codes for CASNFTGVTGELFF.

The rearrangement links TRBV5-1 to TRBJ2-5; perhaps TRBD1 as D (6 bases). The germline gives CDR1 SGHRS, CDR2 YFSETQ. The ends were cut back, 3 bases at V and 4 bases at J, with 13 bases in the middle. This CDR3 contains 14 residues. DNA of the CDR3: TGCGCCAGCAGCTCGGGGATGGGGGCAGAGACCCAGTACTTC. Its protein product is CASSSGMGAETQYF. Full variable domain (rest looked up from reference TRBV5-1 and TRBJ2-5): KAGVTQTPRYLIKTRGQQVTLSCSPISGHRSVSWYQQTPGQGLQFLFEYFSETQRNKGNFPGRFSGRQFSNSRSEMNVSTLELGDSALYLCASSSGMGAETQYFGPGTRLLVL.

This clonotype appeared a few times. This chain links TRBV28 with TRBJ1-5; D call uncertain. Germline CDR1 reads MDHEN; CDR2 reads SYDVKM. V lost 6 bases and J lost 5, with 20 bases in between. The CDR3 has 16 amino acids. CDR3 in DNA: TGTGCCAGCAGAGGGTTAGTAGAGTCACTGGATCAGCCCCAGCATTTT. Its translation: CASRGLVESLDQPQHF. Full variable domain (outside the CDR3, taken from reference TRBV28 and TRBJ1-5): DVKVTQSSRYLVKRTGEKVFLECVQDMDHENMFWYRQDPGLGLRLIYFSYDVKMKEKGDIPEGYSVSREKKERFSLILESASTNQTSMYLCASRGLVESLDQPQHFGDGTRLSIL.

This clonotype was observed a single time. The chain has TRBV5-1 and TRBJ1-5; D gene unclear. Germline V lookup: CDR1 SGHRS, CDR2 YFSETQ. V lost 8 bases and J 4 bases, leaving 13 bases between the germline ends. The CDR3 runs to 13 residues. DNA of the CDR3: TGCGCCAGTCCTCGTCGGGGAAATCAGCCCCAGCATTTT. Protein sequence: CASPRRGNQPQHF.